This is a list of T cell receptor beta chains from one sample in a study of shared clonotypes between healthy human individuals. Some clones are missing from TCRdb's copy, which holds only in-frame ones; the method was immunoSEQ multiplex PCR. The sample lists about 520,000 clones, roughly 95% occurring once. The material sequenced was naive CD4+ T cells sorted from blood. The receptors were gathered from a woman aged 30 to 39 in good health. Each CDR3 is given with its conserved first and last residue. The order of the fields is clone size, V gene, J gene, CDR3 protein. Expanded clones get a size class; other rows say once, few or many, or leave the size out.

>.|TRBV11-2|TRBJ2-7
CASSSFAYSRDEQYF
>.|TRBV28|TRBJ2-6
CASKSHGTHLTRSGANVLTF
>.|TRBV2|TRBJ2-7
CASRPSGSYEQYF
>.|TRBV2|TRBJ2-4
CASRPGTSGLAKNIQYF
>.|TRBV28|TRBJ1-2
CASAQKGQPHHGYTF
>.|TRBV28|TRBJ2-2
CASKKPLANTGELFF
>.|TRBV7-9|TRBJ2-2
CASSLGSGSNTGELFF
>.|TRBV5-1|TRBJ2-5
CASSLEGAEETQYF
>once|TRBV28|TRBJ1-5
CASTRLRGRNQPQHF
>.|TRBV5-1|TRBJ2-5
CASSFSTDTQETQYF
>.|TRBV7-3|TRBJ2-7
CASSLGKSSYEQYF
>.|TRBV19|TRBJ2-7
CASRGQGLREQYF
>.|TRBV5-1|TRBJ2-2
CASSLVGTGSPAELFF
>.|TRBV10-3|TRBJ1-5
CAISEDSTPQHF
>.|TRBV4-2|TRBJ2-5
CASRGTSGQETQYF
>.|TRBV30|TRBJ1-2
CAWSVPRSMAPNGYTF
>.|TRBV6-6|TRBJ1-3
CASSYSKRDPGNTIYF
>.|TRBV28|TRBJ2-5
CASSTTSGSRSRTQYF
>.|TRBV11-1|TRBJ2-7
CASSSPASGSYEQYF
>.|TRBV4-2|TRBJ2-1
CASSPSDRGNYGQFF
>.|TRBV28|TRBJ2-5
CASSLKAETQYF
>.|TRBV5-4|TRBJ2-2
CASSRESGTGELFF
>.|TRBV28|TRBJ2-7
CASSSATVGYEQYF
>.|TRBV7-9|TRBJ2-7
CASSWAGLNEQYF
>.|TRBV11-1|TRBJ2-1
CASSSMYNEQFF